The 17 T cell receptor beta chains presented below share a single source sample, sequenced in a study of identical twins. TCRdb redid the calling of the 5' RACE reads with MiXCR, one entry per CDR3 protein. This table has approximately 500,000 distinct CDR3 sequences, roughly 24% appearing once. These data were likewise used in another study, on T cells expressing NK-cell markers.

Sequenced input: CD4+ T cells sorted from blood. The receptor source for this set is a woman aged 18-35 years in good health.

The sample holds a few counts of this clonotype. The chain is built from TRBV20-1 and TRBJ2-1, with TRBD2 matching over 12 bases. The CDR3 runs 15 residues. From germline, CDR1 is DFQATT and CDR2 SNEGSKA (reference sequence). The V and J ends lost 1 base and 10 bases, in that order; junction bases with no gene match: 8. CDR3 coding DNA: TGCAGTGCTAGAGTCCCTAGCGGGAGGGCCGGGGAGCAGTTCTTC. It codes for CSARVPSGRAGEQFF.

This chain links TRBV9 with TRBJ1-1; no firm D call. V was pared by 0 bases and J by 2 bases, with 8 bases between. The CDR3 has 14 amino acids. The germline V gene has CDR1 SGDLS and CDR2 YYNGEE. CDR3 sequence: CASSVDTANTEAFF. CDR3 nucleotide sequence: TGTGCCAGCAGCGTAGACACAGCAAACACTGAAGCTTTCTTT.

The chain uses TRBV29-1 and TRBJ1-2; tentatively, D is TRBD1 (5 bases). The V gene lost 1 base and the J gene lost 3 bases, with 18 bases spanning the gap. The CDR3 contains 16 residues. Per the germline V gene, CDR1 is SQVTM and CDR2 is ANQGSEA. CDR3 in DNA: TGCAGCGTTGAAGGTCGTGGGAGCAGGGAGGACTATGGCTACACCTTC. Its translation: CSVEGRGSREDYGYTF.

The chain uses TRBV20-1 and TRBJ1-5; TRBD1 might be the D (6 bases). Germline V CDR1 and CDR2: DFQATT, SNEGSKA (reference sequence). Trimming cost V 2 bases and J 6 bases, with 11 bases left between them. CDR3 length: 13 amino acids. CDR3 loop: CSARRTDSQPQHF. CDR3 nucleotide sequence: TGCAGTGCTAGAAGGACAGACAGTCAGCCCCAGCATTTT.

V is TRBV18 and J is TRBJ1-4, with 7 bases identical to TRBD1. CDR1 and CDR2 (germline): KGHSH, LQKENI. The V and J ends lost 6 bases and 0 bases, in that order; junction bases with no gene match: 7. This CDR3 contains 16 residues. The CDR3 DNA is TGTGCCAGCTCTACGGGACAGACAGCAACTAATGAAAAACTGTTTTTT. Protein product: CASSTGQTATNEKLFF.

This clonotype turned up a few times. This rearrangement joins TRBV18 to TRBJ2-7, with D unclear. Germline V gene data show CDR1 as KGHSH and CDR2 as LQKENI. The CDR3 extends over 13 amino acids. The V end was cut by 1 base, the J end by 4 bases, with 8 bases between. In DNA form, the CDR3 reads TGTGCCAGCTCACCACGAAACGGATACGAGCAGTACTTC. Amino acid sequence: CASSPRNGYEQYF.

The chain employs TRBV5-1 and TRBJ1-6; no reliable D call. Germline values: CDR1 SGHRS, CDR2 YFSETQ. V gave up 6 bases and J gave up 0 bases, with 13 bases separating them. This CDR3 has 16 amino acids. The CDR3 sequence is CASTVGGSSYNSPLHF. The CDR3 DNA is TGCGCCAGCACCGTAGGCGGTAGCTCCTATAATTCACCCCTCCACTTT.

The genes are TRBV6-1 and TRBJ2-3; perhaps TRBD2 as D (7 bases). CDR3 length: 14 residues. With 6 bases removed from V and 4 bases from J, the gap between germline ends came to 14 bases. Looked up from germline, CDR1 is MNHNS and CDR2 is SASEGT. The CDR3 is CASSGGLSPDTQYF. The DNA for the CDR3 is TGTGCCAGCAGCGGGGGGCTTTCGCCAGATACGCAGTATTTT.

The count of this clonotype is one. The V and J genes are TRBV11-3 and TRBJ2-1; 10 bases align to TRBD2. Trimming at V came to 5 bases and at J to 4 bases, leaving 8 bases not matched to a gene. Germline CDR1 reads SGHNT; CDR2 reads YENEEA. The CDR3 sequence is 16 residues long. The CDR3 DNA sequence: TGTGCCAGCAGCCGAGGCGGGACTAGCGCATACAATGAGCAGTTCTTC. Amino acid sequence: CASSRGGTSAYNEQFF.

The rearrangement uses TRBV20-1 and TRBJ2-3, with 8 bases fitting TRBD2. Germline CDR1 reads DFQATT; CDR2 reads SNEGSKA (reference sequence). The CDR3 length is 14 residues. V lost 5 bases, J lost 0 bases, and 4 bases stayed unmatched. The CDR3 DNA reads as TGCAGTGCTCCTACTAGCGGCAGCACAGATACGCAGTATTTT. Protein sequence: CSAPTSGSTDTQYF.

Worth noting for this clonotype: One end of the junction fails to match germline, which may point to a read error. The CDR3, as DNA: TGTGCCAGCGGTGAATTGGAAGCTTTCTTC. It specifies CASGELEAFF. V gene TRBV2 combines with J gene TRBJ2-1; D is unresolved. The CDR3 is 10 residues long. The germline V gene has CDR1 SNHLY and CDR2 FYNNEI.

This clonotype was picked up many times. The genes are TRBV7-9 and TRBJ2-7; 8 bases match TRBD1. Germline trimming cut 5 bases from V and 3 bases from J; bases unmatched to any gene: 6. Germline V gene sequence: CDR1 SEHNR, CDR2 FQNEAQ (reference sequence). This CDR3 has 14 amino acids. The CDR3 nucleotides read TGTGCCAGCAGCCTGACAGGGGTAAACTACGAGCAGTACTTC. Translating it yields CASSLTGVNYEQYF.

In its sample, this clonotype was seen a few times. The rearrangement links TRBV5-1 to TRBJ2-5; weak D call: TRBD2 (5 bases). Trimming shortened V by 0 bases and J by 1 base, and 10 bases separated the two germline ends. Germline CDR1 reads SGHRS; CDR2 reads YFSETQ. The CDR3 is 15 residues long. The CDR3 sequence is CASSLVSSTQETQYF. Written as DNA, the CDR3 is TGCGCCAGCAGCTTGGTATCTAGCACCCAAGAGACCCAGTACTTC.

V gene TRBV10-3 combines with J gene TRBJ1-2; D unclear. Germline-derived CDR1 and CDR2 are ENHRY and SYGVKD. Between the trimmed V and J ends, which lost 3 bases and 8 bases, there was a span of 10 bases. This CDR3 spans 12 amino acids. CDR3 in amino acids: CAISDKGPGYTF. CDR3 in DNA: TGTGCCATCAGTGACAAAGGGCCGGGCTACACCTTC.

DNA of the CDR3: TGCAGTGCTAGAGTGAAGGGGAGGACGTACGAGCAGTACTTC. Protein sequence: CSARVKGRTYEQYF. The rearrangement joins TRBV20-1 to TRBJ2-7, with a tentative D call TRBD2 (6 bases). Germline V gene sequence: CDR1 DFQATT, CDR2 SNEGSKA (reference sequence). The CDR3 length is 14 residues. Trimming stripped 1 base from V and 4 bases from J, with 14 bases between.

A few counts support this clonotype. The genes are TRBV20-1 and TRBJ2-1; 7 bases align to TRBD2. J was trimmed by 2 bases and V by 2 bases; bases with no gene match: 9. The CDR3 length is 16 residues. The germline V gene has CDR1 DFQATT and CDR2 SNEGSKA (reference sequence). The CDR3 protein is CSARPLAGPAYNEQFF. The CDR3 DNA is TGCAGTGCTAGACCTTTAGCGGGCCCGGCCTACAATGAGCAGTTCTTC.

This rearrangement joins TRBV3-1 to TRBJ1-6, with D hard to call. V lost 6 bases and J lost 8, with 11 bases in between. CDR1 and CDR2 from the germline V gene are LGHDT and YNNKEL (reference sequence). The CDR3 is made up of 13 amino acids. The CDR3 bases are TGTGCCAGCAGTCCCAATTTGTATTCACCCCTCCACTTT. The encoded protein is CASSPNLYSPLHF.